This TCR beta chain was profiled in a study of blood T cell repertoires in COVID-19. In the study overall: The cDNA or gDNA used as material had been derived from T cells, B-cell-depleted T cells, or PBMCs.

In the original processing: Amplifying reference gene primers gave estimates of nucleated cell counts. Measured with immunoSEQ multiplex PCR; TCRdb has only the in-frame clones, and not every one. V, J and clone size are taken as reported in that table, and D and trimming were inferred from the DNA itself. Of approximately 300,000 clones listed, 90% are singletons. The study drew participants aged about 18 to 90 years from 20 to 30 US areas. In its sample, this clone was seen once. Input material: PBMCs or T cells enriched from blood (not recorded which). This receptor was obtained from a woman between 18 and 29 years old with acute COVID-19.

The CDR3 nucleotides read TGTGCCAGCAGTTCTGCGCCCCCCAACTCACCCCTCCACTTT. It is translated as CASSSAPPNSPLHF. This chain links TRBV28 with TRBJ1-6; D gene unclear. In germline, CDR1 is MDHEN, CDR2 SYDVKM. V was cut by 4 bases and J by 10 bases, with 14 bases left in between. CDR3 length: 14 amino acids.